This T cell receptor (beta chain) is from a study of T cell responses to AZD1222 COVID-19 vaccine. Regarding the study as a whole: Once two AZD1222 doses were given, Spike-specific TCR breadth and depth went up. AZD1222 recipients seropositive at baseline numbered only five to seven. Clonal diversity was possibly underestimated, and the donors were mostly white British, with more females. Spike-wide coverage was observed for vaccine-associated CD4 TCRs, with dominant responses at 160-218 and 743-854.

Using immunoSEQ multiplex PCR, the repertoire was profiled, and TCRdb retains in-frame clones only, with some absent. This sample has 100,000 to 150,000 clones; around 84% occur once, and the top ten carry 9% to 15%. CDR1 is LGHNA, CDR2 YSLEER, per germline. V lost 3 bases to trimming and J lost 2 bases; unmatched junction nucleotides: 12. This CDR3 comprises 19 residues. In regard to this clone: Antigen specificity is unknown.

The sequence was collected from an adult in good health. Sequences were derived from peripheral blood, sampled on day 0 of AZD1222 vaccination. The rearrangement uses TRBV4-3 and TRBJ2-7, with 14 positions matching TRBD2. Written as DNA, the CDR3 is TGCGCCAGCAGCCAGACGTTGACTAGCGGGGGGGCCTTTACCTACGAGCAGTACTTC. As protein: CASSQTLTSGGAFTYEQYF.